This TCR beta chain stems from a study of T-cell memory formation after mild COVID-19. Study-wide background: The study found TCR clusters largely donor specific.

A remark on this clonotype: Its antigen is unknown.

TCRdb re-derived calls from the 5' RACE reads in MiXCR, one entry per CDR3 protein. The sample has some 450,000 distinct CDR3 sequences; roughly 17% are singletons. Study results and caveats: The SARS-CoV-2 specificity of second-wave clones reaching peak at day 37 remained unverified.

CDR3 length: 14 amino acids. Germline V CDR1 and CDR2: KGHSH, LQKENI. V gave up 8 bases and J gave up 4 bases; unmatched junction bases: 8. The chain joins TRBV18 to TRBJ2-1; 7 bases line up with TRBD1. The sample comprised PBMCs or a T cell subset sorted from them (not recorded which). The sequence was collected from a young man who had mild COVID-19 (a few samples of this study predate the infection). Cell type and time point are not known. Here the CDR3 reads CASLTGQEYNEQFF. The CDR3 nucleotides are TGTGCCAGCCTCACCGGACAGGAGTACAATGAGCAGTTCTTC.